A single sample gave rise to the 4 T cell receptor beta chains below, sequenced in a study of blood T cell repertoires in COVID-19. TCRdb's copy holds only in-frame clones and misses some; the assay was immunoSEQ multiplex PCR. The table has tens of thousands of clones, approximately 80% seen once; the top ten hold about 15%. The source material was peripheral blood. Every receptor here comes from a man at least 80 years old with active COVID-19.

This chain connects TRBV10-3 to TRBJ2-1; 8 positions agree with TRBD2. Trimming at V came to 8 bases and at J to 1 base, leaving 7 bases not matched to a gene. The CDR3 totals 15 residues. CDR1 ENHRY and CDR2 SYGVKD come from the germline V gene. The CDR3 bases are TGTGCCATCGGACTAGCCCGGGGATCCTACAATGAGCAGTTCTTC. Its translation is CAIGLARGSYNEQFF.

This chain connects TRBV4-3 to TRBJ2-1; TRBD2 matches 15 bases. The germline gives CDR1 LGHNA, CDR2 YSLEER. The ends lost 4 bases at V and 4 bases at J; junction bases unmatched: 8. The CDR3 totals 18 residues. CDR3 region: CASSPGTSGGQRYNEQFF. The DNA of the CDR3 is TGCGCCAGCAGCCCTGGGACTAGCGGGGGGCAAAGGTACAATGAGCAGTTCTTC.

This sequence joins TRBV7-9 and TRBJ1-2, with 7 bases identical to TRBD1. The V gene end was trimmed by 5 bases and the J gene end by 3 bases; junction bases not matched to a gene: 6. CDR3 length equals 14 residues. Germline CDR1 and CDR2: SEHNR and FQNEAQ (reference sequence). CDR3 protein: CASSPLQGDYGYTF. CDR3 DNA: TGTGCCAGCAGCCCACTCCAGGGGGACTATGGCTACACCTTC. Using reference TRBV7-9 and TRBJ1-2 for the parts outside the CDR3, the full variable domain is DTGVSQNPRHKITKRGQNVTFRCDPISEHNRLYWYRQTLGQGPEFLTYFQNEAQLEKSRLLSDRFSAERPKGSFSTLEIQRTEQGDSAMYLCASSPLQGDYGYTFGSGTRLTVV.

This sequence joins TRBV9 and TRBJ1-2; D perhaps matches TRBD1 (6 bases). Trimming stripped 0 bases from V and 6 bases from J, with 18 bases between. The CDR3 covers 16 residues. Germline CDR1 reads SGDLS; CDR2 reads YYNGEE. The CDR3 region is CASSVEGYQDRDGYTF. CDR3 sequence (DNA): TGTGCCAGCAGCGTAGAGGGGTACCAGGACAGAGATGGCTACACCTTC.